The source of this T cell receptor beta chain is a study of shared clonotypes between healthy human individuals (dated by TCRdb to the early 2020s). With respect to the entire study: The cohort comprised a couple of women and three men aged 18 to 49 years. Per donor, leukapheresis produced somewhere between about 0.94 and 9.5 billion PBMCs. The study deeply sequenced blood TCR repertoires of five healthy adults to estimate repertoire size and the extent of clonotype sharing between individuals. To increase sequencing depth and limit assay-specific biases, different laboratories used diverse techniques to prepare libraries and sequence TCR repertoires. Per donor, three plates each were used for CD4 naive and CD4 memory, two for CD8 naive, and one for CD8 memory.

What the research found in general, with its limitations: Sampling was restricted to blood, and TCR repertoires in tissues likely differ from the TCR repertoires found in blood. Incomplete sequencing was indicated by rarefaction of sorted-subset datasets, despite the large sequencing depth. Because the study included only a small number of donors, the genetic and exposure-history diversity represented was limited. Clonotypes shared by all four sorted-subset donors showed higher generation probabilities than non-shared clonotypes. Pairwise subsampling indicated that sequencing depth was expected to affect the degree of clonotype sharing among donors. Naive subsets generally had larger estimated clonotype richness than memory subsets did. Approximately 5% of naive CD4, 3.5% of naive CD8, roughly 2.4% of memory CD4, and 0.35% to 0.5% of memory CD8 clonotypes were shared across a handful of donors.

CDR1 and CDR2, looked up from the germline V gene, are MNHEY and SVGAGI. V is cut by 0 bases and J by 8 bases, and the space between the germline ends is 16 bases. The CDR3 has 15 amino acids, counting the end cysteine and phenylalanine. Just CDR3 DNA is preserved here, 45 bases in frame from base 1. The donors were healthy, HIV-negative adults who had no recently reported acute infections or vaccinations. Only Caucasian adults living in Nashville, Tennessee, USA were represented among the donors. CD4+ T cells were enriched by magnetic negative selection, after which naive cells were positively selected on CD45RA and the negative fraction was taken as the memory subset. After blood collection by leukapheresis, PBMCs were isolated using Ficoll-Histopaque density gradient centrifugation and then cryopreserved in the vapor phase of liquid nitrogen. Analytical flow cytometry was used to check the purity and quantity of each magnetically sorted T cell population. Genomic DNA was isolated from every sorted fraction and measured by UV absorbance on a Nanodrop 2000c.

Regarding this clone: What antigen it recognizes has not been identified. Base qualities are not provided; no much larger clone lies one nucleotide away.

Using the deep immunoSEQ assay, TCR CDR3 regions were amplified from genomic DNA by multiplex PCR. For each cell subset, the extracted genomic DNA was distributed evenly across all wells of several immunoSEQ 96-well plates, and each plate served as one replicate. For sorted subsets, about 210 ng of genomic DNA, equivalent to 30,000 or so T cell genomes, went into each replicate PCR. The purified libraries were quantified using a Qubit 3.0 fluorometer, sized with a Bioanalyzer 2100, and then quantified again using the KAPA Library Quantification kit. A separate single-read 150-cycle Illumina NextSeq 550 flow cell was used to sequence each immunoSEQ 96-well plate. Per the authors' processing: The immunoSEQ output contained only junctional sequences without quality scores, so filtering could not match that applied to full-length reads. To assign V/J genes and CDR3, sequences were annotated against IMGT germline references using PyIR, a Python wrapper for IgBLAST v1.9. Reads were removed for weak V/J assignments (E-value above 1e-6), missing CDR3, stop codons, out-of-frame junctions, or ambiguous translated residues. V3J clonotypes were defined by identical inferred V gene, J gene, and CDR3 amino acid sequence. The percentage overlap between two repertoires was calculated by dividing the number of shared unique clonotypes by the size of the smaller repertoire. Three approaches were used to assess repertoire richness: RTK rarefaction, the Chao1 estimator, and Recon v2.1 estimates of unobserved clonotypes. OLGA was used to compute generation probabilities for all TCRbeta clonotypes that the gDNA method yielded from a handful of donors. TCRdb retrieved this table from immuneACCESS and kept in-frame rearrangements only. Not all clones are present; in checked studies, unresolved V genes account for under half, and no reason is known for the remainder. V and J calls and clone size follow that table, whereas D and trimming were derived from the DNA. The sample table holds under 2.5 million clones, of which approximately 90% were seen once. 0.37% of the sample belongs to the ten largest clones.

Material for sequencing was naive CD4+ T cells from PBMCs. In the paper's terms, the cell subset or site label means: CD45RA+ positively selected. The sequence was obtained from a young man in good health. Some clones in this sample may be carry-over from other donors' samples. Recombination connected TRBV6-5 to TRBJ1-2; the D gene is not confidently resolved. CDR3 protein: CASSYSSPGLGGYTF. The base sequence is TGTGCCAGCAGTTACTCGAGTCCCGGACTAGGGGGCTACACCTTC.